What follows are 8 T cell receptor beta chains derived from one specimen sequenced in a study of T cell responses to AZD1222 COVID-19 vaccine. TCRdb's table, derived via immunoSEQ multiplex PCR, lists solely in-frame clones and lacks some. The sample carries about 55,000 clones, around 90% recorded once. The sample here was peripheral blood, taken on day 0 of AZD1222 vaccination. Receptors were obtained from an adult in good health.

This clone was seen just once. V and J are TRBV6-4 and TRBJ2-6; the D gene is possibly TRBD2 (5 bases). CDR3 length: 15 amino acids. Germline values: CDR1 MRHNA, CDR2 SNTAGT. Trimming took 6 bases from V and 0 from J, leaving 9 bases between them. In DNA, the CDR3 is TGTGCCAGCAGCCCGGGGAACTCTGGGGCCAACGTCCTGACTTTC. It codes for CASSPGNSGANVLTF.

V is TRBV11-2 and J is TRBJ2-3; 13 positions agree with TRBD2. The CDR3 contains 16 residues. J was trimmed by 3 bases and V by 5 bases; bases with no gene match: 5. Germline CDR1 and CDR2: SGHAT and FQNNGV. The CDR3 DNA sequence: TGTGCCAGCAGCAAGCGGACTAGCGGGGGAACAGATACGCAGTATTTT. It yields the protein CASSKRTSGGTDTQYF.

The V and J genes are TRBV5-1 and TRBJ1-5; D may be TRBD1 (5 bases). Deletions cut 0 bases from V and 4 bases from J, with 11 bases between. This CDR3 comprises 15 residues. CDR1 is SGHRS, CDR2 YFSETQ, per germline. The CDR3 nucleotides read TGCGCCAGCAGCTTGGGAGGGACGGATAATCAGCCCCAGCATTTT. Protein product: CASSLGGTDNQPQHF.

There are a few counts of this clone. V and J are TRBV6-4 and TRBJ1-6; D gene ambiguous. The V end was cut by 2 bases, the J end by 5 bases, with 4 bases between. The CDR3 is made up of 13 amino acids. Germline assignment: CDR1 MRHNA and CDR2 SNTAGT. The CDR3 coding sequence is TGTGCCAGCAGTGACGGGGATAATTCACCCCTCCACTTT. The encoded protein is CASSDGDNSPLHF.

This chain joins TRBV11-3 and TRBJ2-1; 8 bases line up with TRBD1. With 3 bases clipped from V and 8 bases from J, the junction kept 3 bases outside the gene matches. The CDR3 has 13 amino acids. Germline V CDR1 and CDR2: SGHNT, YENEEA. CDR3 DNA sequence: TGTGCCAGCAGCTTGACAGGGGTTGATGAGCAGTTCTTC. It codes for CASSLTGVDEQFF. The variable domain in full, completed from reference TRBV11-3 and TRBJ2-1, reads EAGVVQSPRYKIIEKKQPVAFWCNPISGHNTLYWYLQNLGQGPELLIRYENEEAVDDSQLPKDRFSAERLKGVDSTLKIQPAELGDSAVYLCASSLTGVDEQFFGPGTRLTVL.

This clone was found once. V and J are TRBV28 and TRBJ2-3, with 7 bases aligning to TRBD1. Looked up from germline, CDR1 is MDHEN and CDR2 is SYDVKM. With V trimmed by 4 bases and J by 0 bases, 7 bases remained unmatched. This CDR3 spans 16 amino acids. The CDR3 sequence is CASSYRTGRSTDTQYF. For the CDR3, the DNA is TGTGCCAGCAGTTACCGGACAGGAAGAAGCACAGATACGCAGTATTTT.

CDR3 region: CASSIDRGQTGGYTF. CDR3 in DNA: TGTGCCAGTAGTATAGATCGGGGACAGACGGGTGGCTACACCTTC. J is TRBJ1-2 and V is TRBV19, with TRBD1 matching over 7 bases. The CDR3 is 15 amino acids. V shed 0 bases and J 7 bases; nucleotides not matched to a gene: 8. CDR1 is LNHDA, CDR2 SQIVND, per germline (reference sequence).

This clone was counted a few times. Here the CDR3 DNA reads TGTGCCAGCAGCGACAGACAGGGCATCTCCTACGAGCAGTACTTC. Its protein product is CASSDRQGISYEQYF. V and J are TRBV9 and TRBJ2-7, with 7 bases lining up with TRBD1. Germline assignment: CDR1 SGDLS and CDR2 YYNGEE. CDR3 length: 15 amino acids. After removal of 3 bases from V and 0 bases from J, the junction contained 6 bases not matched to a gene.